Below are 29 T cell receptor beta chains sequenced from a single sample in a study of cytomegalovirus exposure and HLA in healthy donors. PCR involved 60 Vbeta and 13 Jbeta primers. Generated by immunoSEQ multiplex PCR, the TCRdb table keeps only in-frame clones and is missing some. The sample lists roughly 200,000 clones, about four fifths occurring once. The sequencing input was PBMCs. The origin of the receptors is a man aged 40-50 years in good health and CMV-seropositive.

As concerns this clone: An end of the junction does not agree with germline; a read error may underlie this. J is TRBJ2-6 and V is TRBV5-1, with D perhaps TRBD2 (6 bases). The length of the CDR3 is 14 residues. Per germline, CDR1 SGHRS and CDR2 YFSETQ. CDR3 loop: CASSGGTGANGLTF. The CDR3 coding sequence is TGCGCCAGCAGTGGGGGGACTGGGGCCAACGGCCTGACTTTC.

J is TRBJ2-2 and V is TRBV4-1, with 11 bases identical to TRBD2. V gave up 0 bases and J gave up 8 bases; unmatched junction bases: 11. This CDR3 has 18 amino acids. Germline values: CDR1 MGHRA, CDR2 YSYEKL. The CDR3 reads CASSQDPSGRPIGGELFF. The CDR3 DNA reads TGCGCCAGCAGCCAAGATCCTAGCGGGAGGCCGATCGGGGGGGAGCTGTTTTTT.

The rearrangement uses TRBV9 and TRBJ2-1, with 11 bases fitting TRBD2. The V gene's germline CDR1 is SGDLS and CDR2 YYNGEE. CDR3 size: 16 residues. Trimming removed 5 bases from V and 2 bases from J; junction bases left unmatched: 6. The CDR3 coding sequence is TGTGCCAGCAGACGACTAGCGGGAATGACCTACAATGAGCAGTTCTTC. This encodes CASRRLAGMTYNEQFF. Complete variable domain (other parts from reference TRBV9 and TRBJ2-1): DSGVTQTPKHLITATGQRVTLRCSPRSGDLSVYWYQQSLDQGLQFLIQYYNGEERAKGNILERFSAQQFPDLHSELNLSSLELGDSALYFCASRRLAGMTYNEQFFGPGTRLTVL.

CDR3 protein: CASSLGRLAEYNEQFF. CDR3 DNA: TGCGCCAGCAGCTTGGGGAGACTAGCGGAGTACAATGAGCAGTTCTTC. The V call is TRBV5-1, the J call TRBJ2-1, with TRBD2 matching 9 bases. V shed 0 bases and J 4 bases; nucleotides not matched to a gene: 5. The CDR3 has 16 residues. The germline V gene encodes CDR1 SGHRS and CDR2 YFSETQ. The full variable domain, rest sourced from reference TRBV5-1 and TRBJ2-1, is KAGVTQTPRYLIKTRGQQVTLSCSPISGHRSVSWYQQTPGQGLQFLFEYFSETQRNKGNFPGRFSGRQFSNSRSEMNVSTLELGDSALYLCASSLGRLAEYNEQFFGPGTRLTVL.

CDR3 amino acids: CASSLGAQYRGDTQYF. The CDR3 nucleotides are TGTGCCAGCAGCTTAGGTGCGCAATACCGAGGAGATACGCAGTATTTT. The chain uses TRBV7-2 and TRBJ2-3; D gene ambiguous. Germline CDR1 reads SGHTA; CDR2 reads FQGNSA. Trimming shortened V by 1 base and J by 5 bases, and 16 bases separated the two germline ends. This CDR3 is 16 amino acids long.

V gene TRBV29-1 combines with J gene TRBJ2-1; D not certain. The V end was cut by 4 bases, the J end by 9 bases, with 4 bases between. The CDR3 loop spans 9 amino acids. The V gene's germline CDR1 is SQVTM and CDR2 ANQGSEA. CDR3 protein: CSVGAEQFF. In DNA, the CDR3 is TGCAGCGTTGGGGCTGAGCAGTTCTTC.

The rearrangement uses TRBV19 and TRBJ2-4, with a tentative D call TRBD2 (6 bases). This CDR3 contains 14 residues. Trimming took off 6 bases at V and 8 bases at J, with 17 bases between the two ends. Germline CDR1 is LNHDA and CDR2 is SQIVND (reference sequence). CDR3 nucleotides: TGTGCCAGTAGAGACCCCGGAGGGGTCGACATTCAGTACTTC. Encoded protein: CASRDPGGVDIQYF.

The CDR3 protein is CASSPGGGRGNTGELFF. DNA of the CDR3: TGTGCCAGTAGTCCCGGGGGCGGGAGGGGGAACACCGGGGAGCTGTTTTTT. The gene calls are TRBV19 and TRBJ2-2; 9 bases fit TRBD2. The ends lost 5 bases at V and 1 base at J; junction bases unmatched: 8. The CDR3 has 17 residues. In germline, CDR1 is LNHDA, CDR2 SQIVND (reference sequence).

This sequence joins TRBV19 and TRBJ1-3; no clear D. In germline, CDR1 is LNHDA, CDR2 SQIVND (reference sequence). This CDR3 has 16 amino acids. The V end was cut by 4 bases, the J end by 0 bases, with 13 bases between. CDR3 sequence: CASSTQEISSGNTIYF. CDR3 coding DNA: TGTGCCAGTAGTACCCAGGAAATAAGCTCTGGAAACACCATATATTTT.

CDR3 amino acids: CASSRHPLAGEETQYF. The CDR3 region has the DNA TGTGCCAGCAGCCGGCATCCGCTAGCGGGGGAGGAGACCCAGTACTTC. V usage is TRBV14 and J usage is TRBJ2-5; 10 nucleotides align to TRBD2. The CDR3 contains 16 residues. Looked up from germline, CDR1 is SGHDN and CDR2 is FVKESK. The V and J ends lost 4 bases and 5 bases, in that order; junction bases with no gene match: 10.

This clone was counted between two and nine times. This sequence joins TRBV5-8 and TRBJ2-4, with TRBD1 matching over 9 bases. Looked up from germline, CDR1 is SGHTS and CDR2 is YDEGEE. Trimming at V came to 5 bases and at J to 3 bases, leaving 9 bases not matched to a gene. This CDR3 has 16 amino acids. CDR3 in amino acids: CASSPDRGVDKNIQYF. Written as DNA, the CDR3 is TGTGCCAGCAGTCCCGACAGGGGGGTTGACAAAAACATTCAGTACTTC.

This clone was seen a few times. This chain connects TRBV7-8 to TRBJ1-5; perhaps TRBD1 as D (6 bases). The length of the CDR3 is 15 residues. V was pared by 2 bases and J by 4 bases, with 12 bases between. Germline loops: CDR1 SGHVS, CDR2 FQNEAQ. CDR3 sequence (DNA): TGTGCCAGCAGCTTAAGGCAGGGGTCTAATCAGCCCCAGCATTTT. Its protein product is CASSLRQGSNQPQHF.

The chain carries TRBV30 and TRBJ2-1; TRBD2 matches 8 bases. The germline V gene encodes CDR1 GTSNPN and CDR2 SVGIG (reference sequence). V shed 2 bases and J 4 bases; nucleotides not matched to a gene: 7. The CDR3 is 15 residues long. The CDR3 loop is CAWSHMTSVYNEQFF. The DNA of the CDR3 is TGTGCCTGGAGTCATATGACTAGCGTGTACAATGAGCAGTTCTTC.

This chain links TRBV27 with TRBJ1-2; D is possibly TRBD1 (6 bases). V was cut by 1 base and J by 6 bases, with 15 bases left in between. Germline V gives CDR1 MNHEY, CDR2 SMNVEV (reference sequence). This CDR3 region has 15 residues. This CDR3 is CASSLLGDTRDGYTF. CDR3 bases: TGTGCCAGCAGTTTATTAGGGGACACAAGAGATGGCTACACCTTC.

The rearrangement links TRBV27 to TRBJ2-7; D is unresolved. Trimming cost V 4 bases and J 4 bases, with 2 bases left between them. This CDR3 comprises 10 residues. Germline CDR1 and CDR2: MNHEY and SMNVEV (reference sequence). DNA of the CDR3: TGTGCCAGCAGTTCATACGAGCAGTACTTC. Translating it yields CASSSYEQYF.

V is TRBV5-1 and J is TRBJ1-1, with a possible D match to TRBD1 (5 bases). Looked up from germline, CDR1 is SGHRS and CDR2 is YFSETQ. V was pared by 3 bases and J by 10 bases, with 19 bases between. The CDR3 runs to 14 residues. The CDR3 region has the DNA TGCGCCAGCAGCTCGGGGGGTCCTACGAGCGGAGCTTTCTTT. It is translated as CASSSGGPTSGAFF.

The chain combines TRBV29-1 with TRBJ1-1; 8 bases align to TRBD1. J was trimmed by 5 bases and V by 4 bases; bases with no gene match: 9. The germline V gene has CDR1 SQVTM and CDR2 ANQGSEA. This CDR3 has 14 residues. CDR3 sequence (DNA): TGCAGCGTTGTGCTTTTTACAGGGGGAACTGAAGCTTTCTTT. Translated: CSVVLFTGGTEAFF.

This clone was observed a handful of times. This chain uses TRBV5-4 with TRBJ2-7, with TRBD2 matching 14 bases. Germline values: CDR1 SGHNT, CDR2 YYREEE (reference sequence). J was trimmed by 7 bases and V by 4 bases; bases with no gene match: 10. The CDR3 is made up of 16 amino acids. CDR3: CASSLGTSGRWGEQYF. The CDR3 region has the DNA TGTGCCAGCAGCCTAGGGACTAGCGGGAGATGGGGTGAGCAGTACTTC.

This clone has a single count. As DNA, the CDR3 is TGCGCCAGCAGCTTCGGGGGAGGTGAGACCCAGTACTTC. The encoded protein is CASSFGGGETQYF. This chain connects TRBV5-1 to TRBJ2-5; maybe TRBD2 (6 bases). Trimming took 2 bases from V and 5 from J, leaving 10 bases between them. CDR3 size: 13 residues. Germline V gene data show CDR1 as SGHRS and CDR2 as YFSETQ.

This sequence joins TRBV18 and TRBJ2-3, with no clear D. The CDR3 length is 15 residues. Trimming stripped 3 bases from V and 0 bases from J, with 10 bases between. The germline CDR1 and CDR2 sequences are KGHSH and LQKENI. For the CDR3, the DNA is TGTGCCAGCTCACCTCTGCAGGCAAGCACAGATACGCAGTATTTT. This sequence encodes CASSPLQASTDTQYF.

Concerning this clone: The junction departs from germline at one end; a sequencing error may be responsible. The chain recombines TRBV7-8 with TRBJ2-6; possible D gene TRBD1, 5 bases. The germline V gene has CDR1 SGHVS and CDR2 FQNEAQ. The CDR3 runs 14 residues. The chain's CDR3 is CASSLGSGANGLTF. As DNA, the CDR3 is TGTGCCAGCAGCTTGGGTTCTGGGGCCAACGGCCTGACTTTC.

The CDR3 DNA reads TGTGCCAGCAGTTACTCGAAGGTTCAGGGGCACACTGAAGCTTTCTTT. Amino acids: CASSYSKVQGHTEAFF. The V gene is TRBV6-5, the J gene TRBJ1-1; D might be TRBD1 (6 bases). In germline, CDR1 is MNHEY, CDR2 SVGAGI. This CDR3 region has 16 residues. With 0 bases removed from V and 3 bases from J, the gap between germline ends came to 14 bases.

The chain employs TRBV7-9 and TRBJ2-1, with 8 bases lining up with TRBD2. The trim removed 5 bases at V and 7 bases at J, leaving 7 bases unmatched. The CDR3 is made up of 14 amino acids. Germline-derived CDR1 and CDR2 are SEHNR and FQNEAQ (reference sequence). The chain's CDR3 is CASSPTGGRNEQFF. In DNA, the CDR3 is TGTGCCAGCAGCCCAACGGGGGGGAGGAATGAGCAGTTCTTC.

This clone has just one count. V usage is TRBV4-3 and J usage is TRBJ1-5, with D possibly matching TRBD1 (5 bases). CDR3 size: 15 residues. CDR1 LGHNA and CDR2 YSLEER come from the germline V gene. V lost 0 bases to trimming and J lost 7 bases, with 13 bases between them. CDR3 residues: CASSQDPQGNQPQHF. Here the CDR3 DNA reads TGCGCCAGCAGCCAAGACCCTCAGGGAAACCAGCCCCAGCATTTT.

This chain connects TRBV5-1 to TRBJ2-1; TRBD2 might be the D (5 bases). The CDR3 runs to 13 residues. V gave up 5 bases and J gave up 0 bases, with 6 bases separating them. Germline V CDR1 and CDR2: SGHRS, YFSETQ. CDR3 sequence (DNA): TGCGCCAGCAGTCGGGGCTCCTACAATGAGCAGTTCTTC. Amino acid sequence: CASSRGSYNEQFF.

The chain carries TRBV19 and TRBJ1-2; a possible D gene is TRBD1 (5 bases). The germline V gene encodes CDR1 LNHDA and CDR2 SQIVND (reference sequence). This CDR3 has 12 amino acids. Trimming took off 7 bases at V and 2 bases at J, with 8 bases between the two ends. CDR3 nucleotide sequence: TGTGCCAGTAAAGGGGCAAACTATGGCTACACCTTC. Translation: CASKGANYGYTF. The full variable domain, in which reference TRBV19 and TRBJ1-2 provide the parts outside the CDR3, is DGGITQSPKYLFRKEGQNVTLSCEQNLNHDAMYWYRQDPGQGLRLIYYSQIVNDFQKGDIAEGYSVSREKKESFPLTVTSAQKNPTAFYLCASKGANYGYTFGSGTRLTVV.

Details on this clone: A read error may account for a junction end that differs from germline. V usage is TRBV7-9 and J usage is TRBJ2-7; D remains ambiguous. The CDR3 contains 16 residues. Germline CDR1 SEHNR, CDR2 FQNEAQ (reference sequence). The CDR3: CSSSLADGYSSYEQYF. CDR3 in DNA: TGTTCCAGCAGCTTAGCCGACGGGTATTCCTCCTACGAGCAGTACTTC.

The rearrangement joins TRBV5-4 to TRBJ2-5; a weak D match, TRBD2 (5 bases). Gene TRBJ2-7 matches the end of the DNA better, so the J call may be wrong. Germline V gene lookup returns CDR1 SGHNT and CDR2 YYREEE (reference sequence). The CDR3 runs 14 residues. The CDR3 reads CASSPSRGSNEQYF. The CDR3 coding sequence is TGTGCCAGCAGCCCGAGCCGAGGGTCCAACGAGCAGTACTTC.

The chain joins TRBV6-5 to TRBJ1-2; 11 positions match TRBD1. Germline V gene data show CDR1 as MNHEY and CDR2 as SVGAGI. V shed 7 bases, J shed 6 bases, and the junction held 4 bases outside the gene matches. This CDR3 spans 13 amino acids. The CDR3 coding sequence is TGTGCCAGCACCCGGGACAGGGGGAATGGCTACACCTTC. Protein product: CASTRDRGNGYTF.